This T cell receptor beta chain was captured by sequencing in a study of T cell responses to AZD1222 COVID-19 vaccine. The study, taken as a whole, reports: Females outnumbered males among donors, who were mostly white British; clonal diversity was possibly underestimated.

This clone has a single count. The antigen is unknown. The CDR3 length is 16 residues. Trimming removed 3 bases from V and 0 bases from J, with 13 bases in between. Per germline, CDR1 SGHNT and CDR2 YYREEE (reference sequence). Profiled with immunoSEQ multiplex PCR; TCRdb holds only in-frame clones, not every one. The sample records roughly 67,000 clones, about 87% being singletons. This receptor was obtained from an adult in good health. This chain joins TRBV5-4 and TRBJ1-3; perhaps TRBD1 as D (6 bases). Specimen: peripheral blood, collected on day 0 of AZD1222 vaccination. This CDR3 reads CASSSMTGRSGNTIYF. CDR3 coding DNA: TGTGCCAGCAGCTCGATGACAGGACGCTCTGGAAACACCATATATTTT. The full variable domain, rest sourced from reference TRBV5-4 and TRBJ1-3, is ETGVTQSPTHLIKTRGQQVTLRCSSQSGHNTVSWYQQALGQGPQFIFQYYREEENGRGNFPPRFSGLQFPNYSSELNVNALELDDSALYLCASSSMTGRSGNTIYFGEGSWLTVV.